This T cell receptor beta chain came from a study of cytomegalovirus exposure and HLA in healthy donors. Notes on the study in general: There were some V segments, including TRBV6-2 and TRBV6-3, excluded as indistinguishable. In an earlier analysis, about 87% or about 30%: the productive usage of most TCR beta V segments.

Concerning this clone: Its matching antigen is unknown.

Germline-derived CDR1 and CDR2 are MRHNA and SNTAGT. The CDR3 is 14 amino acids. J gave up 2 bases and V 6 bases, and 5 bases lay outside the gene matches. Both 60 Vbeta primers and 13 Jbeta primers went into the PCR. This table comes from immunoSEQ multiplex PCR, and its TCRdb copy is limited to in-frame clones, with some not included. The table lists 140,000 to 150,000 clones, approximately 76% of them singletons. Each donor was nominally healthy when sampled (though unrecorded immune exposures were likely). The TCR comes from a man aged 40-49 years in good health and CMV-seronegative. The sample taken for sequencing was PBMCs. J is TRBJ2-3 and V is TRBV6-4; 7 bases are shared with TRBD2. The CDR3 DNA is TGTGCCAGCAGCCCGGGGGGATACACAGATACGCAGTATTTT. It codes for CASSPGGYTDTQYF.